This TCR beta chain came from a study of OX40 agonist ivuxolimab in advanced cancers. Whole-study context: Patients were treated with intravenous ivuxolimab, dosed at 0.01 to 10 mg/kg and infused every 2 weeks.

Autoimmune disease history or systemic immunosuppression excluded patients. CDR3 length: 14 residues. The V gene end was trimmed by 3 bases and the J gene end by 7 bases; junction bases not matched to a gene: 7. Germline CDR1 and CDR2: SNHLY and FYNNEI. On this clone itself: As yet, its antigen is unknown.

Whole-study results and caveats: Among patients with partial responses at 0.1-3.0 mg/kg, clonal expansion was among the lowest.

Assay: immunoSEQ multiplex PCR; the TCRdb copy retains only in-frame clones and omits some. Of about 100,000 clones listed, 85% to 95% are singletons. The chain recombines TRBV2 with TRBJ1-1; 8 bases are shared with TRBD1. The clonotype was recovered from an adult with an advanced solid tumor such as melanoma, head and neck, liver or kidney cancer. This specimen consisted of CD4+ or CD8+ T cells sorted from blood, obtained in a trial of the OX40 agonist ivuxolimab. This chain's CDR3 is CASSDLQGGLEAFF. CDR3 DNA sequence: TGTGCCAGCAGTGACCTACAGGGGGGTCTTGAAGCTTTCTTT.